Sequencing of this T cell receptor beta chain was carried out in a study of glioma-infiltrating T cells (dated by TCRdb to about 2016). As for the study more broadly: TCR alpha- and beta-chain repertoires were sequenced from glioma tissue, non-neoplastic brain tissue and matched peripheral blood mononuclear cells. To gauge divergence between tissue and blood T-cell populations, every tissue-infiltrating repertoire was compared against the peripheral blood repertoire from the same patient. Three low-grade glioma patients, roughly eight primary glioblastoma patients, and three non-glioma patients who contributed non-neoplastic brain tissue made up the paired cohort. On the study overall, not on this receptor specifically: In non-neoplastic patients, VJ-independent divergence between tissue and blood fell below expectation, whereas in all gliomas, and especially in low-grade gliomas, the divergence rose above expectation. Only a very small number of CDR3 sequences turned up in both tissue and blood, a result put down to high CDR3 diversity combined with limited sampling. Group comparisons rested on small numbers: three non-neoplastic, three low-grade glioma and eight glioblastoma patients.

CDR1 and CDR2 (SGHRS, YFSETQ) derive from the germline V gene. Unmatched junction bases come to 2, with V trimmed by 3 bases and J by 4 bases. The CDR3 measures 14 amino acids from cysteine to phenylalanine. The retained sequence is limited to the CDR3, 42 bases, with the frame set at the first base. Worth noting for this clonotype: The antigen this receptor binds is unknown. The sample holds no much larger clone one base away, and base qualities are not on file.

The iRepertoire nested amplicon-rescue multiplex PCR (arm-PCR) platform was used to amplify TCR alpha and beta CDR3 regions from RNA. For one-step reverse transcription and amplification, roughly 90-450 ng of tissue mRNA or PBMC total RNA was used as input. Following bead purification, Illumina adapters were added by a secondary multiplex PCR, and libraries between 200 and 400 bp were gel-purified. The libraries contained internal 6-nucleotide barcodes that were used for demultiplexing. Sequencing of libraries was performed on an Illumina MiSeq with 2x220 or 2x250 nucleotide paired-end reads. As for the authors' bioinformatics: Paired reads were merged with FLASH 1.2.11 and aligned to the GRCh37 human genome with BWA-MEM before extracting TRA and TRB reads. For V and J assignment, an IMGT-derived reference of cassette sequences and CDR3 motifs that included pseudogenes was used. Reads were translated in three frames, and productive CDR3s were defined as those with a C...FGXG motif and no stop codons. Unique combinations of V-J cassette pair and CDR3 amino acid sequence were defined as clonotypes. Reads were filtered by Hamming distance, with the threshold set by the sequence error rate of each sample in mapped regions. In TCRdb, the public reads were trimmed at Q25 with fastp and aligned with MiXCR, with productive beta chains retained. Rows are unified per CDR3 protein, each entry keeping the most common DNA and genes. The V and J calls shown here were made by TCRdb, not taken from the authors' results. This sample holds around 190,000 distinct CDR3 sequences; about 31% were observed only once. The ten top clones hold around 21% of the sample.

The sample consisted of glioma tissue, nonneoplastic brain tissue, or PBMCs (not recorded which). The receptor chain draws on TRBV5-1 and TRBJ1-1; 11 bases in between match TRBD1. The TCR sequence derives from a human donor with low-grade glioma or glioblastoma, undergoing nonglioma brain surgery, or in good health (not recorded which). This receptor carries the CDR3 CASSSGTGGTEAFF. The nucleotide sequence is given as TGCGCCAGCAGCTCCGGGACAGGGGGCACTGAAGCTTTCTTT. The CDR3, completed at both ends by the reference TRBV5-1 and TRBJ1-1 genes, gives the full variable domain KAGVTQTPRYLIKTRGQQVTLSCSPISGHRSVSWYQQTPGQGLQFLFEYFSETQRNKGNFPGRFSGRQFSNSRSEMNVSTLELGDSALYLCASSSGTGGTEAFFGQGTRLTVV.